This TCR beta chain was sequenced in a study of cytomegalovirus exposure and HLA in healthy donors. Study summary: Of the donors genotyped, about 410 in all, about 81% fell in the Caucasian-associated ancestry cluster.

As regards this clone: Its antigen is not known.

This CDR3 contains 15 residues. Germline V lookup: CDR1 MDHEN, CDR2 SYDVKM. V gave up 6 bases and J gave up 7 bases; unmatched junction bases: 6. Overall study results and limits: A later analysis linked a missense variant in DCLRE1C to the trimming of TCR beta V and J genes.

PCR involved 60 Vbeta and 13 Jbeta primers. How the authors handled the data: Approximately 86 million unique TCR beta chains, 10 million to 14 million shared, were counted in a later analysis. Libraries were prepared by immunoSEQ multiplex PCR; TCRdb keeps only in-frame clonotypes and omits some of them. Clone size and the V and J calls come from that table; the DNA yielded D and trimming. Found here are over 90,000 clones; the top ten clones hold roughly 3.5%. Sequenced input: PBMCs. V gene TRBV28 combines with J gene TRBJ2-1; 13 positions agree with TRBD2. The clonotype was recovered from a middle-aged man in good health and CMV-seronegative. CDR3 DNA sequence: TGTGCCAGCAGCATGACTAGCGGGAGGAGGAATGAGCAGTTCTTC. Its translation: CASSMTSGRRNEQFF. The full variable domain, its missing parts supplied by reference TRBV28 and TRBJ2-1, is DVKVTQSSRYLVKRTGEKVFLECVQDMDHENMFWYRQDPGLGLRLIYFSYDVKMKEKGDIPEGYSVSREKKERFSLILESASTNQTSMYLCASSMTSGRRNEQFFGPGTRLTVL.